This T cell receptor (beta chain) appears in the sequencing data of a study of identical twins. Study-level results: Models underestimated out-of-frame TCR alpha sharing in monozygotic twins. High-abundance cord blood beta clonotypes had fewer insertions; memory repertoires showed none.

Unique molecular identifiers were present on cDNA, and template switching added a universal primer site. TCRdb redid the calling of the 5' RACE reads with MiXCR, one entry per CDR3 protein. The sample holds just under 550,000 distinct CDR3 sequences; about 16% are singletons and the top ten take roughly 0.42%. Concerning this clonotype itself: Its specificity is not known.

Another study also made use of these data, one on yellow fever vaccine responses in identical twins.

This receptor was identified in a woman aged 18-35 years in good health. The sequencing input was CD4+ T cells sorted from blood.

CDR3 in DNA: TGTGCCAGCAGCCAGGGACTAGCGAAAGACAATGAGCAGTTCTTC. Translation gives CASSQGLAKDNEQFF. The genes are TRBV13 and TRBJ2-1; 10 bases map to TRBD2. The CDR3 is 15 residues long. Per the germline V gene, CDR1 is PRHDT and CDR2 is FYEKMQ (reference sequence). V lost 5 bases and J lost 5; bases outside the gene matches: 6.